These T cell receptor beta chains were read from a single sample in a study of blood T cell repertoires in COVID-19. Some clones are missing from TCRdb's copy, which holds only in-frame ones; the method was immunoSEQ multiplex PCR. The sample yields approximately 360,000 clones, around 87% seen once. The sequenced sample was PBMCs or T cells enriched from blood (not recorded which). Receptors originate from a man between 40 and 49 years old in a cohort exposed to, infected with or recovered from COVID-19 (not recorded which). CDR3s leave out the opening cysteine and the closing phenylalanine or tryptophan. Each record gives: V gene, J gene, CDR3 protein.

v_gene: TRBV6-1; j_gene: TRBJ2-7; CDR3aa: ASSEQSYRLTYEQY
v_gene: TRBV10-3; j_gene: TRBJ2-7; CDR3aa: AILAAGREQY
v_gene: TRBV7-9; j_gene: TRBJ2-1; CDR3aa: ASSLTGQGRNEQF
v_gene: TRBV7-2; j_gene: TRBJ2-1; CDR3aa: ASSLVSGRFYEQF
v_gene: TRBV19; j_gene: TRBJ2-2; CDR3aa: ASSIISGHTGELF
v_gene: TRBV25-1; j_gene: TRBJ2-7; CDR3aa: ASSEPTSGSYEQY
v_gene: TRBV7-2; j_gene: TRBJ2-1; CDR3aa: ASSLEQGTYNEQF
v_gene: TRBV2; j_gene: TRBJ1-4; CDR3aa: ASQTGTGYEKLF
v_gene: TRBV27; j_gene: TRBJ1-1; CDR3aa: ASRADRVNTEAF
v_gene: TRBV13; j_gene: TRBJ2-3; CDR3aa: ASSLGPAGSPTDTQY
v_gene: TRBV5-1; j_gene: TRBJ2-3; CDR3aa: ASSLDGRRADTQY
v_gene: TRBV5-1; j_gene: TRBJ1-1; CDR3aa: ASSLQKEADGAF
v_gene: TRBV29-1; j_gene: TRBJ2-7; CDR3aa: SVKTPSGSYEQY
v_gene: TRBV5-8; j_gene: TRBJ1-4; CDR3aa: ASSLGKGAPENEKLF
v_gene: TRBV7-2; j_gene: TRBJ2-5; CDR3aa: ASSGTHQETQY
v_gene: TRBV5-1; j_gene: TRBJ2-1; CDR3aa: ASSLLLGEYNEQF
v_gene: TRBV7-2; j_gene: TRBJ2-7; CDR3aa: ASSLGQGWTYEQY
v_gene: TRBV5-6; j_gene: TRBJ2-7; CDR3aa: ASSPPTSLSYEQY
v_gene: TRBV11-2; j_gene: TRBJ1-2; CDR3aa: ASSLDRGRGYT
v_gene: TRBV12-5; j_gene: TRBJ2-1; CDR3aa: ASGSGATSYNEQF
v_gene: TRBV5-4; j_gene: TRBJ2-7; CDR3aa: ASSFTGLAENEQY
v_gene: TRBV10-3; j_gene: TRBJ2-3; CDR3aa: AISRTSGQLTDTQY
v_gene: TRBV5-1; j_gene: TRBJ2-7; CDR3aa: ASSWTGVTYEQY
v_gene: TRBV7-8; j_gene: TRBJ1-5; CDR3aa: ASSVLTGQNQPQH
v_gene: TRBV6-6; j_gene: TRBJ1-4; CDR3aa: ASRQGSNEKLF
v_gene: TRBV7-9; j_gene: TRBJ2-3; CDR3aa: ASSLGGGFTQY
v_gene: TRBV19; j_gene: TRBJ2-2; CDR3aa: ASKALANTGELF
v_gene: TRBV7-9; j_gene: TRBJ2-7; CDR3aa: ASSLETSGRKQY
v_gene: TRBV28; j_gene: TRBJ2-4; CDR3aa: ASSLRRLSVDIQY
v_gene: TRBV5-4; j_gene: TRBJ1-2; CDR3aa: ASSLGGQATNYGYT
v_gene: TRBV10-1; j_gene: TRBJ2-7; CDR3aa: ASSESEREGNEQY
v_gene: TRBV25-1; j_gene: TRBJ1-4; CDR3aa: ASSEPLGGGEKLF
v_gene: TRBV18; j_gene: TRBJ1-3; CDR3aa: ASSVGQVASGNTIY
v_gene: TRBV19; j_gene: TRBJ2-3; CDR3aa: ASTIGRALGTSTDTQY
v_gene: TRBV20-1; j_gene: TRBJ2-3; CDR3aa: SAIRGDTQY
v_gene: TRBV5-6; j_gene: TRBJ2-7; CDR3aa: ASSLGGGASYEQY
v_gene: TRBV18; j_gene: TRBJ1-2; CDR3aa: ASSREAGTEINYGYT
v_gene: TRBV14; j_gene: TRBJ1-1; CDR3aa: ASSQGTGGRTEAF
v_gene: TRBV19; j_gene: TRBJ2-5; CDR3aa: ASSIGSLAGGFGETQY
v_gene: TRBV5-1; j_gene: TRBJ1-2; CDR3aa: ASSPRQGDYGYT
v_gene: TRBV24-1; j_gene: TRBJ2-1; CDR3aa: ATSDLNYNEQF
v_gene: TRBV2; j_gene: TRBJ2-5; CDR3aa: ASSEAPGLAAQY
v_gene: TRBV5-4; j_gene: TRBJ2-3; CDR3aa: ASRHNTDTQY
v_gene: TRBV9; j_gene: TRBJ2-2; CDR3aa: ASSVGASGSLNTGELF
v_gene: TRBV18; j_gene: TRBJ2-5; CDR3aa: ASSPTDQETQY
v_gene: TRBV9; j_gene: TRBJ2-1; CDR3aa: ASSVGVGGLDEQF
v_gene: TRBV19; j_gene: TRBJ2-2; CDR3aa: ASKYRAGTANTGELF
v_gene: TRBV24-1; j_gene: TRBJ1-5; CDR3aa: AISYRDRLYQPQH
v_gene: TRBV7-9; j_gene: TRBJ2-1; CDR3aa: ASSPQGTSADNEQF
v_gene: TRBV7-8; j_gene: TRBJ1-5; CDR3aa: ASSLAGKNQPQH
v_gene: TRBV2; j_gene: TRBJ1-2; CDR3aa: ASSAKGLPFATYGYT
v_gene: TRBV4-1; j_gene: TRBJ2-5; CDR3aa: ASSQDPIETQY
v_gene: TRBV19; j_gene: TRBJ1-2; CDR3aa: ASSIGTGLRPNYGYT
v_gene: TRBV28; j_gene: TRBJ2-1; CDR3aa: ASSLTDRYNEQF